The 9 T cell receptor beta chains presented below share a single source sample, sequenced in a study of patients and donors after allogeneic stem cell transplantation. TCRdb independently ran MiXCR on the RT-PCR reads; one entry per CDR3 protein. The sample has roughly 880,000 distinct CDR3 sequences, roughly 18% seen once. Source material: blood, either unsorted or a sorted T cell fraction (not recorded which). The receptors derive from a human donor who was either an allogeneic HSCT recipient or a stem cell or donor lymphocyte infusion donor (not recorded which). It is not recorded whose cells these are; they may come from a transplant donor.

This clonotype appeared a few times. This sequence joins TRBV29-1 and TRBJ1-3; 9 bases align to TRBD1. The CDR3 covers 14 residues. The V gene end was trimmed by 7 bases and the J gene end by 2 bases; junction bases not matched to a gene: 6. Germline V CDR1 and CDR2: SQVTM, ANQGSEA. CDR3 residues: CSALRDRAGNTIYF. The CDR3 DNA reads TGCAGCGCTCTAAGGGACAGGGCTGGAAACACCATATATTTT.

This clonotype appeared a few times. The rearrangement uses TRBV25-1 and TRBJ1-2, with D possibly TRBD1 on 5 matching bases. The V and J ends lost 4 bases and 7 bases respectively, with 22 bases between them. The CDR3 totals 16 residues. Germline V gene data show CDR1 as MGHDK and CDR2 as SYGVNS. For the CDR3, the DNA is TGTGCCAGCAGTGTTGCATCCGGGACGGGACCCGCTGGCTACACCTTC. Translated, it gives CASSVASGTGPAGYTF.

This clonotype has just a few counts. The V gene is TRBV18, the J gene TRBJ2-3, with D perhaps matching TRBD2 (5 bases). This CDR3 region has 14 residues. V was trimmed by 6 bases and J by 2 bases, leaving 12 bases between them. Looked up from germline, CDR1 is KGHSH and CDR2 is LQKENI. The CDR3: CASSRGSVTDTQYF. CDR3 DNA sequence: TGTGCCAGCTCGCGAGGGTCCGTCACAGATACGCAGTATTTT.

As concerns this clonotype: It may be a read error: a sequence one base away is much more abundant. The chain employs TRBV2 and TRBJ1-1; TRBD1 matches at 8 bases. Germline V gene data show CDR1 as SNHLY and CDR2 as FYNNEI. CDR3 length: 14 residues. V was clipped by 7 bases and J by 0 bases; unmatched bases: 4. CDR3 bases: TGTGCCAGCATTCTACAGGGGGTGAACACTGAAGCTTTCTTT. Translation: CASILQGVNTEAFF. The whole variable domain, remainder taken from reference TRBV2 and TRBJ1-1, is EPEVTQTPSHQVTQMGQEVILRCVPISNHLYFYWYRQILGQKVEFLVSFYNNEISEKSEIFDDQFSVERPDGSNFTLKIRSTKLEDSAMYFCASILQGVNTEAFFGQGTRLTVV.

This clonotype occurred a few times. The genes are TRBV6-1 and TRBJ1-2; 9 bases match TRBD1. CDR1 MNHNS and CDR2 SASEGT come from the germline V gene. The CDR3 is made up of 15 amino acids. The junction had 7 bases not matched to a gene; V was cut back by 5 bases and J by 3 bases. DNA of the CDR3: TGTGCCAGCAGTCGTACAGGGGGCGCGGACTATGGCTACACCTTC. Translating gives CASSRTGGADYGYTF.

This chain uses TRBV24-1 with TRBJ2-3; 12 bases align to TRBD1. CDR3 size: 16 residues. Germline trimming cut 2 bases from V and 4 bases from J; bases unmatched to any gene: 3. In germline, CDR1 is KGHDR, CDR2 SFDVKD. CDR3: CATSDSGTGGSDTQYF. The CDR3 DNA is TGTGCCACCAGTGATTCCGGGACAGGGGGCTCAGATACGCAGTATTTT.

This clonotype has a handful of counts. The chain has TRBV5-6 and TRBJ2-1; 8 bases line up with TRBD2. The CDR3 runs to 17 residues. J lost 3 bases, V lost 0 bases, and 8 bases had no gene match. Germline loops: CDR1 SGHDT, CDR2 YYEEEE. Written as DNA, the CDR3 is TGTGCCAGCAGCTTGGGGGGGAGCGGGAGAAGCTACAATGAGCAGTTCTTC. It is translated as CASSLGGSGRSYNEQFF. Drawing the rest from reference TRBV5-6 and TRBJ2-1, the complete variable domain is DAGVTQSPTHLIKTRGQQVTLRCSPKSGHDTVSWYQQALGQGPQFIFQYYEEEERQRGNFPDRFSGHQFPNYSSELNVNALLLGDSALYLCASSLGGSGRSYNEQFFGPGTRLTVL.

V gene TRBV20-1 combines with J gene TRBJ1-5, with a possible D match to TRBD1 (5 bases). Germline lookup yields CDR1 DFQATT and CDR2 SNEGSKA (reference sequence). V was cut by 3 bases and J by 0 bases, with 9 bases left in between. The CDR3 sequence is 14 residues long. The CDR3, as DNA: TGCAGTGCTAGGCAGGGTTATAGCAATCAGCCCCAGCATTTT. Its translation: CSARQGYSNQPQHF.

This clonotype was detected a few times. The chain has TRBV12-3 or TRBV12-4 and TRBJ2-5, with D unresolved. The CDR3 spans 13 residues. V was shortened by 8 bases and J by 4 bases, with 14 bases between the two germline ends. CDR3: CASASKGPETQYF. The CDR3 region has the DNA TGTGCCAGCGCCTCGAAGGGTCCAGAGACCCAGTACTTC.